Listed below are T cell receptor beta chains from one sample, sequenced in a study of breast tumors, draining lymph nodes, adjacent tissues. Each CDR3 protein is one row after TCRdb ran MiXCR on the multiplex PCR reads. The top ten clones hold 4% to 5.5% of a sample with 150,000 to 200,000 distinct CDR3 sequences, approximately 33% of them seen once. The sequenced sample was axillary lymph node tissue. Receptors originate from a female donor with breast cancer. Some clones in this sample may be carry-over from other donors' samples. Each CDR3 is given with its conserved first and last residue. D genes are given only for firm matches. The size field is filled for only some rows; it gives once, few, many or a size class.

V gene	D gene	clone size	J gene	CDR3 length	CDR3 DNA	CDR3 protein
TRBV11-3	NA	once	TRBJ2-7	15	TGTGCCAGCAGCCCCCGGGACACCAGCTCCTACGAGCAGTACTTC	CASSPRDTSSYEQYF
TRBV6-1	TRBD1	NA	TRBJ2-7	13	TGTGCCAGCAACGGACAGGGGACCTACGAGCAGTACTTC	CASNGQGTYEQYF
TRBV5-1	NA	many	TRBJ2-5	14	TGCGCCAGCAGCGCCGGACACCACCAAGAGACCCAGTACTTC	CASSAGHHQETQYF
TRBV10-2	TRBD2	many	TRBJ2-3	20	TGCGCCAGCAGACCACAGGGCTCCGGGACTAGCGGGAGGGCCTTGGATACGCAGTATTTT	CASRPQGSGTSGRALDTQYF
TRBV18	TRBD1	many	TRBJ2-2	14	TGTGCCAGCTCACCAGGACAGGGGACCGGGGAGCTGTTTTTT	CASSPGQGTGELFF
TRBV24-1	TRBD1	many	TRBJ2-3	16	TGTGCCACCCAAAAACCCCGACAGGGGAGCACAGATACGCAGTATTTT	CATQKPRQGSTDTQYF
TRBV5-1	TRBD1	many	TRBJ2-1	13	TGCGCCAGCAGTACGACAGGGGGCGATGAGCAGTTCTTC	CASSTTGGDEQFF
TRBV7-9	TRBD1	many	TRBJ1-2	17	TGTGCCAGCAGCTTAGGGACAGGGACCACTAATCAGTATGGCTACACCTTC	CASSLGTGTTNQYGYTF
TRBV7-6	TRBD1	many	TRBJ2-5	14	TGTGCCAGCAGCCCTCGGGACAGGGTGGAGACCCAGTACTTC	CASSPRDRVETQYF
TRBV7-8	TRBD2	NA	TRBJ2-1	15	TGTGCCAGCAGCTTAATGAGCGGGAACGGCGATGAGCAGTTCTTC	CASSLMSGNGDEQFF
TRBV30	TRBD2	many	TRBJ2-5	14	TGTGCCTGGAGTGTATCGGGGGGTCAAGAGACCCAGTACTTC	CAWSVSGGQETQYF
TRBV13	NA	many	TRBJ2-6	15	TGTGCCAGCAGACCCACAGTCTCTGGGGCCAACGTCCTGACTTTC	CASRPTVSGANVLTF
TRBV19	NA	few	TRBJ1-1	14	TGTGCCAGTAAGCTTGGATCGACTAACACTGAAGCTTTCTTT	CASKLGSTNTEAFF
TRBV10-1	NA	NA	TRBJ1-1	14	TGCGCCAGCAGTGCAGGGATTTCGAACACTGAAGCTTTCTTT	CASSAGISNTEAFF
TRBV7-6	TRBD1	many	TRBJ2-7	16	TGTGCCAGCAGCCCCGCGGGACAGGGGTTCTCCTACGAGCAGTACTTC	CASSPAGQGFSYEQYF
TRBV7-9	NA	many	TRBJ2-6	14	TGTGCCAGCAGCGATTTTGATGGGGCCAACGTCCTGACTTTC	CASSDFDGANVLTF
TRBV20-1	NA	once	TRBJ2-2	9	TGCAGTGCCACGAGGGGGCTGTTTTTT	CSATRGLFF
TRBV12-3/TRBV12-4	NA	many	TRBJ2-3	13	TGTGCCAGCAGTTTAAATCATGGAGATACGCAGTATTTT	CASSLNHGDTQYF